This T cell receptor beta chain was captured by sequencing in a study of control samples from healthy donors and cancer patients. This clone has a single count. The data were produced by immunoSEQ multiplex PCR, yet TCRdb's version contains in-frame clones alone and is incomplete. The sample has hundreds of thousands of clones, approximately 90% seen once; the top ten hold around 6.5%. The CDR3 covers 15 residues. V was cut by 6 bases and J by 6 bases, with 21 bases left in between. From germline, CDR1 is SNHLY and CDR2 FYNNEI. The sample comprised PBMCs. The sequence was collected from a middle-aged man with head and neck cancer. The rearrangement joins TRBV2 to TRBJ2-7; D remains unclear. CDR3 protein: CASSPTAADPLEQYF. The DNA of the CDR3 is TGTGCCAGCAGCCCGACGGCCGCCGACCCCCTCGAGCAGTACTTC.